The 19 T cell receptor beta chains below all came from one sample that was sequenced in a study of cytomegalovirus exposure and HLA in healthy donors. Researchers ran the PCR with 60 Vbeta and 13 Jbeta primers. Clones were read by immunoSEQ multiplex PCR, and TCRdb kept only the in-frame ones, dropping some. This repertoire shows about 160,000 clones, approximately 78% found once; its top ten account for less than 2.5%. Sequenced: PBMCs. These receptor sequences come from a male donor in good health and CMV-seronegative.

The gene calls are TRBV6-5 and TRBJ1-2; TRBD1 agrees at 11 bases. J was trimmed by 5 bases and V by 2 bases; bases with no gene match: 7. Germline values: CDR1 MNHEY, CDR2 SVGAGI. The CDR3 totals 16 residues. As DNA, the CDR3 is TGTGCCAGCAGTTACGGAGGACAGGGGGCATCATATGGCTACACCTTC. Residues: CASSYGGQGASYGYTF.

This sequence joins TRBV28 and TRBJ2-2; D may be TRBD2 (5 bases). The CDR3 extends over 15 amino acids. Trimming left V 2 bases short and J 4 bases short, with 11 bases between. Germline CDR1 and CDR2: MDHEN and SYDVKM. The CDR3 sequence is CASSLEGLGTGELFF. The CDR3 DNA is TGTGCCAGCAGTTTAGAGGGCCTGGGCACCGGGGAGCTGTTTTTT.

This chain links TRBV5-4 with TRBJ2-5; tentatively, D is TRBD1 (6 bases). Between the trimmed V and J ends, which lost 4 bases and 4 bases, there was a span of 14 bases. The CDR3 contains 14 residues. Germline V gene sequence: CDR1 SGHNT, CDR2 YYREEE (reference sequence). The CDR3 loop reads CASSHDIGGETQYF. Here the CDR3 DNA reads TGTGCCAGCAGCCACGACATAGGGGGAGAGACCCAGTACTTC.

The chain is built from TRBV6-5 and TRBJ2-7, with 11 positions matching TRBD2. The CDR3 has 16 residues. CDR1 is MNHEY, CDR2 SVGAGI, per germline. V dropped 4 bases and J dropped 0; count of bases not matched to a gene: 5. CDR3 region: CASSSTSGDLSYEQYF. The CDR3 nucleotides are TGTGCCAGCAGTTCGACTAGCGGGGACCTCTCCTACGAGCAGTACTTC.

J is TRBJ2-3 and V is TRBV9, with TRBD2 as a possible D gene (7 bases). Trimming removed 0 bases at V and 4 bases at J, with 12 bases between. The germline CDR1 and CDR2 sequences are SGDLS and YYNGEE. The CDR3 is 15 amino acids. The CDR3: CASSVAGGPPDTQYF. The CDR3 coding sequence is TGTGCCAGCAGCGTAGCGGGGGGCCCCCCAGATACGCAGTATTTT.

This clone was observed a few times. The rearrangement uses TRBV6-1 and TRBJ1-1; D perhaps matches TRBD1 (6 bases). Germline V gene sequence: CDR1 MNHNS, CDR2 SASEGT. Trimming pared 8 bases from V and 1 base from J, leaving 11 bases between. CDR3 length equals 13 residues. The CDR3 coding sequence is TGTGCCAGCCGAGTGGGGGCGAACACTGAAGCTTTCTTT. It encodes CASRVGANTEAFF.

This clone has only a few counts. The rearrangement links TRBV6-5 to TRBJ1-1, with D possibly matching TRBD1 (5 bases). This CDR3 is built from 15 residues. The V gene's germline CDR1 is MNHEY and CDR2 SVGAGI. V dropped 9 bases and J dropped 0 bases, with 17 bases sitting between them. The CDR3 reads CASTRQGEMNTEAFF. CDR3 sequence (DNA): TGTGCCAGTACGCGGCAGGGCGAAATGAACACTGAAGCTTTCTTT.

This rearrangement joins TRBV6-1 to TRBJ2-3, with TRBD1 identical over 10 bases. J lost 2 bases, V lost 4 bases, and 0 bases had no gene match. CDR1 is MNHNS and CDR2 is SASEGT in the germline V gene. The CDR3 is 14 amino acids. For the CDR3, the DNA is TGTGCCAGCAGTGGACAGGGGGCCACAGATACGCAGTATTTT. Translating gives CASSGQGATDTQYF.

The chain employs TRBV7-2 and TRBJ1-2; D is unclear. This CDR3 contains 16 residues. CDR1 is SGHTA and CDR2 is FQGNSA in the germline V gene. V shed 0 bases and J shed 2 bases, with 13 bases lying between them. In nucleotides, the CDR3 is TGTGCCAGCAGCTTAGCAATGGTGGGCGGGAACTATGGCTACACCTTC. Its translation: CASSLAMVGGNYGYTF.

The CDR3 DNA follows: TGTGCCAGTAGTATGCCCCAGGGGGCTAGCGCAGATACGCAGTATTTT. This encodes CASSMPQGASADTQYF. J is TRBJ2-3 and V is TRBV19; 8 nucleotides line up with TRBD1. The CDR3 spans 16 residues. Germline V gives CDR1 LNHDA, CDR2 SQIVND (reference sequence). V was pared by 3 bases and J by 4 bases, with 9 bases of the junction left unmatched.

The DNA for the CDR3 is TGTGCCAGCAGTCTGGACAGGAACACCGGGGAGCTGTTTTTT. As protein: CASSLDRNTGELFF. The chain combines TRBV6-4 with TRBJ2-2, with D maybe TRBD1 (6 bases). Germline V gene data show CDR1 as MRHNA and CDR2 as SNTAGT. This CDR3 contains 14 residues. V dropped 5 bases and J dropped 1 base, with 8 bases sitting between them.

This clone has a single count. This chain connects TRBV5-1 to TRBJ2-7; D possibly corresponds to TRBD1 (6 bases). Trimming cost V 0 bases and J 10 bases, with 8 bases left between them. The V gene's germline CDR1 is SGHRS and CDR2 YFSETQ. CDR3 length: 11 residues. CDR3 in DNA: TGCGCCAGCAGCTTGGGGGGGCATCAGTACTTC. It is translated as CASSLGGHQYF.

Note on this clone: Other nucleotide sequences in the sample specify the same CDR3. The rearrangement uses TRBV7-6 and TRBJ2-7, with D possibly TRBD1 on 5 matching bases. The ends were cut back, 2 bases at V and 1 base at J, with 6 bases in the middle. Germline CDR1 is SGHVS and CDR2 is FNYEAQ. The CDR3 is 13 amino acids. The CDR3 region is CASSLSGSYEQYF. The CDR3 region has the DNA TGTGCCAGCAGCTTATCAGGGTCCTACGAGCAGTACTTC.

The chain is built from TRBV4-2 and TRBJ2-5; D is ambiguous. The germline V gene encodes CDR1 LGHNA and CDR2 YNFKEQ. The CDR3 sequence is 15 residues long. Trimming stripped 0 bases from V and 1 base from J, with 9 bases between. CDR3 coding DNA: TGTGCCAGCAGCCAAGAAGCATCCCCCCAAGAGACCCAGTACTTC. Amino acid sequence: CASSQEASPQETQYF.

The gene calls are TRBV6-4 and TRBJ1-4; a possible D gene is TRBD1 (5 bases). The germline CDR1 and CDR2 sequences are MRHNA and SNTAGT. The CDR3 has 13 amino acids. Trimming removed 4 bases at V and 8 bases at J, with 11 bases between. The CDR3 DNA is TGTGCCAGCAGTGCCAGGGTGGACGAAAAACTGTTTTTT. Its protein product is CASSARVDEKLFF.

This rearrangement joins TRBV4-2 to TRBJ1-3; D ambiguous. Looked up from germline, CDR1 is LGHNA and CDR2 is YNFKEQ. The CDR3 covers 17 residues. V lost 1 base and J lost 0, with 13 bases in between. CDR3 loop: CASSQVSGPFSGNTIYF. CDR3 DNA sequence: TGTGCCAGCAGCCAAGTCAGCGGGCCCTTCTCTGGAAACACCATATATTTT.

The rearrangement joins TRBV10-3 to TRBJ2-2; TRBD1 is a possible D gene (5 bases). Germline-derived CDR1 and CDR2 are ENHRY and SYGVKD. V dropped 3 bases and J dropped 5 bases, with 13 bases sitting between them. The CDR3 contains 15 residues. The CDR3: CAISDVVGHTGELFF. In nucleotides, the CDR3 is TGTGCCATCAGTGATGTTGTAGGACATACCGGGGAGCTGTTTTTT.

The chain uses TRBV5-6 and TRBJ2-7; TRBD2 agrees at 7 bases. The CDR3 runs 15 residues. After removal of 6 bases from V and 2 bases from J, the junction contained 11 bases not matched to a gene. CDR1 is SGHDT, CDR2 YYEEEE, per germline. This CDR3 is CASKRGLAETYEQYF. Here the CDR3 DNA reads TGTGCCAGCAAGAGAGGGCTAGCGGAAACCTACGAGCAGTACTTC.

This clone was recorded a few times. In nucleotides, the CDR3 is TGTGCCAGCAGCCCCCGTGACAGCATGAACACTGAAGCTTTCTTT. As protein: CASSPRDSMNTEAFF. The chain combines TRBV5-5 with TRBJ1-1; TRBD1 is a possible D gene (5 bases). V lost 4 bases, J lost 0 bases, and 13 bases lay in between. The CDR3 is 15 residues long. Germline CDR1 is SGHKS and CDR2 is YYEKEE (reference sequence).